The sequence of this TCR beta chain was determined in a study of T cell repertoires in cytomegalovirus infection. General observations from the study: It was HLA-C-restricted CMV-specific TCR beta clonotypes that dominated the response ex vivo. Summed frequency of public TCR beta families distinguished CMV carriers with the relevant HLA.

Trimming shortened V by 0 bases and J by 3 bases, and 9 bases separated the two germline ends. The CDR3 consists of 15 residues. The V gene's germline CDR1 is MGHRA and CDR2 YSYEKL. A single record per CDR3 protein comes from TCRdb applying MiXCR to the reads. The sample holds fewer than 1,000,000 distinct CDR3 sequences, roughly 30% seen once. As to this clonotype: The antigen remains unidentified.

Sequenced here: cultured CD8+ T cells from PBMCs, sampled from culture after CMV antigen stimulation. This rearrangement joins TRBV4-1 to TRBJ2-1; D remains ambiguous. This TCR was sampled from a human donor in good health (CMV status not recorded). Some clones in this sample may be carry-over from other donors' samples. The CDR3: CASSQERSLYNEQFF. The CDR3 region has the DNA TGCGCCAGCAGCCAAGAAAGGAGTCTCTACAATGAGCAGTTCTTC.